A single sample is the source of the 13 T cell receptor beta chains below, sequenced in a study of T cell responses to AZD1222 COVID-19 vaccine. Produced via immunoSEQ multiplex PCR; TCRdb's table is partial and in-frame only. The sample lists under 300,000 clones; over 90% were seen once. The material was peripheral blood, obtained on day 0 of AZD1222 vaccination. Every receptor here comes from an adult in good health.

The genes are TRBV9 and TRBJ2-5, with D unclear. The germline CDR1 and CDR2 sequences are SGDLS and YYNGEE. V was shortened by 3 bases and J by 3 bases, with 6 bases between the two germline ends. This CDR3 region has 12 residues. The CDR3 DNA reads TGTGCCAGCAGCGCGCAAGAAGAGACCCAGTACTTC. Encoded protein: CASSAQEETQYF. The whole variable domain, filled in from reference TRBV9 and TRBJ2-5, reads DSGVTQTPKHLITATGQRVTLRCSPRSGDLSVYWYQQSLDQGLQFLIQYYNGEERAKGNILERFSAQQFPDLHSELNLSSLELGDSALYFCASSAQEETQYFGPGTRLLVL.

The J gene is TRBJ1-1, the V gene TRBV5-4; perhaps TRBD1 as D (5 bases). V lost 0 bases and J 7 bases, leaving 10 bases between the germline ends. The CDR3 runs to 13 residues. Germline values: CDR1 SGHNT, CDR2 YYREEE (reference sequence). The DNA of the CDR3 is TGTGCCAGCAGCTTGGACGGGGCCGGTGAAGCTTTCTTT. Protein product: CASSLDGAGEAFF. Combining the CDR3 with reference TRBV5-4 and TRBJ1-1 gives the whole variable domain ETGVTQSPTHLIKTRGQQVTLRCSSQSGHNTVSWYQQALGQGPQFIFQYYREEENGRGNFPPRFSGLQFPNYSSELNVNALELDDSALYLCASSLDGAGEAFFGQGTRLTVV.

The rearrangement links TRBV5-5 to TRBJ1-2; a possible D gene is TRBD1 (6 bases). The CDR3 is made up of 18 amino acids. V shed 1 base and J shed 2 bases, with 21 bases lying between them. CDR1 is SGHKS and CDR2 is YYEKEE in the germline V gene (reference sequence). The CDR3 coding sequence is TGTGCCAGCAGCTTGCTCCTGGGGGCGGACCTGCCGAACTATGGCTACACCTTC. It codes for CASSLLLGADLPNYGYTF.

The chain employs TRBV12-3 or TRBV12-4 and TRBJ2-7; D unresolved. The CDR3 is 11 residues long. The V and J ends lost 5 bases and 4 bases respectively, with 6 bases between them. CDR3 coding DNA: TGTGCCAGCAGTCTCCAATACGAGCAGTACTTC. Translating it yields CASSLQYEQYF.

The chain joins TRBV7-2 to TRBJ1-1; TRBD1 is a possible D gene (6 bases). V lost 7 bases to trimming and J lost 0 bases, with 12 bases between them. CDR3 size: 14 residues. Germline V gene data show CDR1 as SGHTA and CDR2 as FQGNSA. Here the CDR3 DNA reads TGTGCCAGCACCCTCACAGGGATGAACACTGAAGCTTTCTTT. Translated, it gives CASTLTGMNTEAFF.

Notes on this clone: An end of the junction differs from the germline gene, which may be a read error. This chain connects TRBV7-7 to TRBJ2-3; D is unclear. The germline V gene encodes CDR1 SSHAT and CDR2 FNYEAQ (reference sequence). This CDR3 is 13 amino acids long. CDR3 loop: CASSRPGTDTQYF. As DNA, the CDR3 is TGTGCTAGCAGCCGACCCGGGACAGATACGCAGTATTTT.

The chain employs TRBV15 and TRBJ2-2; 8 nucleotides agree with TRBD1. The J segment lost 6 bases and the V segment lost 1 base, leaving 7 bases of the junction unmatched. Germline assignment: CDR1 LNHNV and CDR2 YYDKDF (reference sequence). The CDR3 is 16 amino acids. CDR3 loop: CATSRAGRGRAGELFF. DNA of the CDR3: TGTGCCACCAGCAGAGCTGGCAGGGGGCGAGCCGGGGAGCTGTTTTTT.

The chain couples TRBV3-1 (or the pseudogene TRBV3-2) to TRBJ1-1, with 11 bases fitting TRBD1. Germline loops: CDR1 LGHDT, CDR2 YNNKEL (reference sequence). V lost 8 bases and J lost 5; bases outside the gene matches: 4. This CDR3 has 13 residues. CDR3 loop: CASGTGGRTEAFF. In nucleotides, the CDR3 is TGTGCCAGCGGGACAGGGGGGCGAACTGAAGCTTTCTTT.

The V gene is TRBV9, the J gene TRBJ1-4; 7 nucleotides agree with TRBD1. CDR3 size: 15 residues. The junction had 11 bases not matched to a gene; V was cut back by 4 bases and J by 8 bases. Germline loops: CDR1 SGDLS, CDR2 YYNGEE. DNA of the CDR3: TGTGCCAGCAGCCAGAGCGGGGACAGTCCGGAAAAACTGTTTTTT. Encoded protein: CASSQSGDSPEKLFF.

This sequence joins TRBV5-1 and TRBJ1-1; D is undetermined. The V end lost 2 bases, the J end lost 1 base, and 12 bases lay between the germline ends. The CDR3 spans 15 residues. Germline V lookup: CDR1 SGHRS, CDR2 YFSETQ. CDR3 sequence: CASSFGGRGNTEAFF. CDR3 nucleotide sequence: TGCGCCAGCAGCTTTGGCGGGCGGGGGAACACTGAAGCTTTCTTT.

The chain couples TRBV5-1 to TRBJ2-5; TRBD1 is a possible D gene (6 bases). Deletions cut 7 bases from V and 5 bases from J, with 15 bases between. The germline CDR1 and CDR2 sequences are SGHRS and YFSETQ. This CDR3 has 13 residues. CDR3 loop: CASCPDRLETQYF. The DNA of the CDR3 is TGCGCCAGCTGCCCAGACAGGTTGGAGACCCAGTACTTC.

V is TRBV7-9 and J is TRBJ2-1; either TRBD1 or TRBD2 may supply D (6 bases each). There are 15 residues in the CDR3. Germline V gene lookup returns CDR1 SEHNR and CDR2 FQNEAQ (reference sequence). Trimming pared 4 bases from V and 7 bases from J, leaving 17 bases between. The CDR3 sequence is CASSSLGGGQNEQFF. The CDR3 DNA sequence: TGTGCCAGCAGCTCCCTGGGGGGTGGACAGAATGAGCAGTTCTTC.

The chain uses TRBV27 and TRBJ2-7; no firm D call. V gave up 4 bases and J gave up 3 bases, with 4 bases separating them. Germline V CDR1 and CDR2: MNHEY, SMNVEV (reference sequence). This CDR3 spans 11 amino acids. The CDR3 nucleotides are TGTGCCAGCAGTTACAACTACGAGCAGTACTTC. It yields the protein CASSYNYEQYF.